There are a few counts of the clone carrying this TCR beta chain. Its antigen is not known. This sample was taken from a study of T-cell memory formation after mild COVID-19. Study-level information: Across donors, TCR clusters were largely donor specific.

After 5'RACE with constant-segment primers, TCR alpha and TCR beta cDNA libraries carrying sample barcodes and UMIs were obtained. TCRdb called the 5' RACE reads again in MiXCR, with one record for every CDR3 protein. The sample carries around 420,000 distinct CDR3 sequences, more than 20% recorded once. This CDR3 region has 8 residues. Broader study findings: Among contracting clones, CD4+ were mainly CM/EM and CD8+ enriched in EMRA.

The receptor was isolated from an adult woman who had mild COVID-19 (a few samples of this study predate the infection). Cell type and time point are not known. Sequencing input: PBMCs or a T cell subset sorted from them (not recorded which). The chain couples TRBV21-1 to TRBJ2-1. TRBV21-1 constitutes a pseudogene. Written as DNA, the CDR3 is TGTGCCAGCAGCAATAGGGACTTC. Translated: CASSNRDF.